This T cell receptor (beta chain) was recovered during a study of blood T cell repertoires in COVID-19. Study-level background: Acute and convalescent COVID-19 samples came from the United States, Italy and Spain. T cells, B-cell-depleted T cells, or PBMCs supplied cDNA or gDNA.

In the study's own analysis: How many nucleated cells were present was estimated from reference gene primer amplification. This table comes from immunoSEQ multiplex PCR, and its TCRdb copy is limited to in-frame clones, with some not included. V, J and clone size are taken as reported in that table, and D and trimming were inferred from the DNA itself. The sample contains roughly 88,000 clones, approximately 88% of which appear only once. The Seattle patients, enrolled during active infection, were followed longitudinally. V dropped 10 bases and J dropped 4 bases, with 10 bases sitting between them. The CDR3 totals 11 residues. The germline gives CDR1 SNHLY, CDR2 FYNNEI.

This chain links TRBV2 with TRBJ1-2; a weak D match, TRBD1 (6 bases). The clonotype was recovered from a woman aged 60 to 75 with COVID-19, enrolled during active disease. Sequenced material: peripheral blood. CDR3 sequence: CATGQSYGYTF. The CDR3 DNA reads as TGTGCCACCGGACAGAGCTATGGCTACACCTTC.